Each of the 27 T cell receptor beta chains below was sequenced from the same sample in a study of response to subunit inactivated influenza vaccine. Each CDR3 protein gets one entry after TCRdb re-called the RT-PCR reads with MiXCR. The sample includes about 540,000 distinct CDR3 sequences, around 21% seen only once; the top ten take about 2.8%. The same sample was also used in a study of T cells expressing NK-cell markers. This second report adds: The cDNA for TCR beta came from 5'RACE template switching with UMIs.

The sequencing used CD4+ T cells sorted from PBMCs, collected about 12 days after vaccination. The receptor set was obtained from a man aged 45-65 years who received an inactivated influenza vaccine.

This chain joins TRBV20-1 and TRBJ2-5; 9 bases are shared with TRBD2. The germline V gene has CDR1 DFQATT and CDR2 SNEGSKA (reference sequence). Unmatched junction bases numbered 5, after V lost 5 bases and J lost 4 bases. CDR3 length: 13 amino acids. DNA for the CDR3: TGCAGTGCTGCTAGCGGGAACGGAGAGACCCAGTACTTC. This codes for CSAASGNGETQYF.

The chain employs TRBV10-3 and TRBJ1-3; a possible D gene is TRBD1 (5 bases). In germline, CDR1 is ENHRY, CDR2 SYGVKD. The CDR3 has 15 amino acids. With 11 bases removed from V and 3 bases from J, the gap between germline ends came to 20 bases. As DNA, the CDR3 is TGTGCCGCCAGTGAAGGGGCGAGAAGTGGAAACACCATATATTTT. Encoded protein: CAASEGARSGNTIYF.

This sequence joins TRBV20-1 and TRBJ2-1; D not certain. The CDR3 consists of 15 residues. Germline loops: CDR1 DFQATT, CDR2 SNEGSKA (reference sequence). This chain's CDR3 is CSATPGTIGPNEQFF. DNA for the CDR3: TGCAGCGCCACACCCGGTACAATAGGACCCAATGAGCAGTTCTTC.

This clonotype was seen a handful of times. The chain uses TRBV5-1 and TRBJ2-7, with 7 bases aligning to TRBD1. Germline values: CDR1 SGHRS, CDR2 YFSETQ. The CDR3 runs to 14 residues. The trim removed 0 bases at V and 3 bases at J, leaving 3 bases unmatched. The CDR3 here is CASSLVRDSYEQYF. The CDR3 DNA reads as TGCGCCAGCAGCTTGGTCCGGGACAGCTACGAGCAGTACTTC.

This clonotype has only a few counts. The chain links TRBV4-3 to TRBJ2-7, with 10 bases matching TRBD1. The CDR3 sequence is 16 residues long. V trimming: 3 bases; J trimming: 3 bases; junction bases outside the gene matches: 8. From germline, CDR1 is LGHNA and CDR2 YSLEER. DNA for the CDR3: TGCGCCAGCAGCCAGGAACCGGGACAGGGGAACTACGAGCAGTACTTC. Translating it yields CASSQEPGQGNYEQYF.

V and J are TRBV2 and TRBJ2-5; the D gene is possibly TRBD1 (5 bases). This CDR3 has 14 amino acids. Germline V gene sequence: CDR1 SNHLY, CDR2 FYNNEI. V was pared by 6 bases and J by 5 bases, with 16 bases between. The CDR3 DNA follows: TGTGCCAGCAGCGAGACCAGGGCGGCGGAGACCCAGTACTTC. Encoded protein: CASSETRAAETQYF.

The CDR3 region has the DNA TGCAGCGTTGCAGGACAGGATAGCACAGATACGCAGTATTTT. As protein: CSVAGQDSTDTQYF. V usage is TRBV29-1 and J usage is TRBJ2-3, with 7 bases identical to TRBD1. After removal of 4 bases from V and 0 bases from J, the junction contained 4 bases not matched to a gene. The germline V gene has CDR1 SQVTM and CDR2 ANQGSEA. CDR3 length equals 14 residues.

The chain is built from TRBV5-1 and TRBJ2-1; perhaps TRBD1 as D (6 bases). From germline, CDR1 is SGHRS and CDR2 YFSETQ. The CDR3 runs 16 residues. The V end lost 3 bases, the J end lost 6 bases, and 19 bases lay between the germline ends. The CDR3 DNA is TGCGCCAGCAGCTCCCAACCCGGGACAATGGGCAATGAGCAGTTCTTC. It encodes CASSSQPGTMGNEQFF.

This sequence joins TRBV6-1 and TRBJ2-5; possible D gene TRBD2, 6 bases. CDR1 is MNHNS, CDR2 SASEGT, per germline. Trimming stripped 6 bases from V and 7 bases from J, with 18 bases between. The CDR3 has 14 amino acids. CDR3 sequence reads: CASRKTWVGGTQYF. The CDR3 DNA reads TGTGCCAGCAGAAAGACTTGGGTCGGGGGGACCCAGTACTTC.

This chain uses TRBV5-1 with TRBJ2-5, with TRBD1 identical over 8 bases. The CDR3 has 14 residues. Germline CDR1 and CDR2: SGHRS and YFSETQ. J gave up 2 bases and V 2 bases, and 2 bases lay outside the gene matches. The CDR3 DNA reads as TGCGCCAGCAGCTTTCAGGGGGCTCAAGAGACCCAGTACTTC. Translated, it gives CASSFQGAQETQYF.

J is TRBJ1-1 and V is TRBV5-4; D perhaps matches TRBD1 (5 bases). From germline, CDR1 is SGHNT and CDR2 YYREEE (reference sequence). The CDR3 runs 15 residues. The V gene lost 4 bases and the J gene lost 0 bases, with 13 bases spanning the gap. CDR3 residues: CASSPGAAMNTEAFF. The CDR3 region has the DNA TGTGCCAGCAGCCCTGGGGCAGCAATGAACACTGAAGCTTTCTTT.

The CDR3 region has the DNA TGCAGTGCTTTCCTAGCAGAAAGCTCCTACAATGAGCAGTTCTTC. It yields the protein CSAFLAESSYNEQFF. The chain uses TRBV20-1 and TRBJ2-1; D is perhaps TRBD2 (5 bases). Trimming took 5 bases from V and 0 from J, leaving 14 bases between them. CDR1 is DFQATT and CDR2 is SNEGSKA in the germline V gene (reference sequence). This CDR3 has 15 residues.

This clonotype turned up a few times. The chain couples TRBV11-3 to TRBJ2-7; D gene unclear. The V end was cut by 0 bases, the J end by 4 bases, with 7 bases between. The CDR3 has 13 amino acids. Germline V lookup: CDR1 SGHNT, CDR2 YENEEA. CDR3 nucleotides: TGTGCCAGCAGCTTAGAAGACGGATACGAGCAGTACTTC. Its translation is CASSLEDGYEQYF.

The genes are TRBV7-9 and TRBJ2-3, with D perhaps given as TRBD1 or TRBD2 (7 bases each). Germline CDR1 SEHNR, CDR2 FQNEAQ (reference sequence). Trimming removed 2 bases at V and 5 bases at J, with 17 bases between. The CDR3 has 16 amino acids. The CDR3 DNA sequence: TGTGCCAGCAGCTTAAGAGTTCAGGGGGAGGGAGATACGCAGTATTTT. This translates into CASSLRVQGEGDTQYF. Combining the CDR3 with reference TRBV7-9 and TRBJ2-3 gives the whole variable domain DTGVSQNPRHKITKRGQNVTFRCDPISEHNRLYWYRQTLGQGPEFLTYFQNEAQLEKSRLLSDRFSAERPKGSFSTLEIQRTEQGDSAMYLCASSLRVQGEGDTQYFGPGTRLTVL.

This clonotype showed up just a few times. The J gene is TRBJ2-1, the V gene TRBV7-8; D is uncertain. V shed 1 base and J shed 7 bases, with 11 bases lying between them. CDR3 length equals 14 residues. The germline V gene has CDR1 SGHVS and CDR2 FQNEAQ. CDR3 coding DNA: TGTGCCAGCAGCTTAGGGTCAGTTGGGAATGAGCAGTTCTTC. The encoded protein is CASSLGSVGNEQFF.

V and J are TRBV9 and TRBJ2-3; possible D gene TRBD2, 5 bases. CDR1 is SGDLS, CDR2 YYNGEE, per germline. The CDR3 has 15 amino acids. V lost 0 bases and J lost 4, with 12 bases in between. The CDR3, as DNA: TGTGCCAGCAGCGTAGAAACTAGAGCTTCAGATACGCAGTATTTT. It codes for CASSVETRASDTQYF. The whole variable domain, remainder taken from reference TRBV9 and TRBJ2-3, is DSGVTQTPKHLITATGQRVTLRCSPRSGDLSVYWYQQSLDQGLQFLIQYYNGEERAKGNILERFSAQQFPDLHSELNLSSLELGDSALYFCASSVETRASDTQYFGPGTRLTVL.

The CDR3 is CSARDPLSGNSNQPQHF. The CDR3 nucleotides read TGCAGTGCTAGAGACCCCCTTTCGGGGAATAGCAATCAGCCCCAGCATTTT. This rearrangement joins TRBV20-1 to TRBJ1-5; D gene uncertain. The CDR3 length is 17 residues. Germline assignment: CDR1 DFQATT and CDR2 SNEGSKA (reference sequence). Trimming stripped 0 bases from V and 0 bases from J, with 15 bases between.

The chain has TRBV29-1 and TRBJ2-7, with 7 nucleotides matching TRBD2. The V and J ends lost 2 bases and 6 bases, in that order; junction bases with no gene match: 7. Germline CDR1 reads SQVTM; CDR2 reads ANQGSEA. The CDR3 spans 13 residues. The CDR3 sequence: CSVERGTGGEQYF. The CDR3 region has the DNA TGCAGCGTTGAACGAGGGACGGGAGGCGAGCAGTACTTC.

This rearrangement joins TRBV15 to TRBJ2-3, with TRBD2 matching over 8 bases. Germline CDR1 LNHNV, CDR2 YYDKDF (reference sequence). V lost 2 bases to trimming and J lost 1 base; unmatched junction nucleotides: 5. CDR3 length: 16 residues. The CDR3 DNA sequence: TGTGCCACCAGCAGAAACCGGGGGGGCGGCACAGATACGCAGTATTTT. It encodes CATSRNRGGGTDTQYF.

CDR3 sequence (DNA): TGTGCCAGCAGCTTAAGGGAAACGAACACCGGGGAGCTGTTTTTT. Encoded protein: CASSLRETNTGELFF. The chain is built from TRBV7-8 and TRBJ2-2; D uncertain. Germline loops: CDR1 SGHVS, CDR2 FQNEAQ. CDR3 size: 15 residues. Trimming cost V 2 bases and J 0 bases, with 7 bases left between them.

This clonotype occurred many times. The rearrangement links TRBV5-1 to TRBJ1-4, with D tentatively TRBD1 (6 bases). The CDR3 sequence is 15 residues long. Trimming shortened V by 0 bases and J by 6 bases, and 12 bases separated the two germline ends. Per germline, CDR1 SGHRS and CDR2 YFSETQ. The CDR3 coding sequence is TGCGCCAGCAGCTTGGATCCAGGGGTAGATGAAAAACTGTTTTTT. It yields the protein CASSLDPGVDEKLFF.

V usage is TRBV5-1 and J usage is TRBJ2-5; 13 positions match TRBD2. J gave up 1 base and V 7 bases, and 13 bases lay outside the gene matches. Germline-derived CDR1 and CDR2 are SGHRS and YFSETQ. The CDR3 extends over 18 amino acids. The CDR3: CASLCQATSGRGQETQYF. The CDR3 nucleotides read TGCGCCAGCCTCTGCCAGGCCACTAGCGGGAGGGGCCAAGAGACCCAGTACTTC.

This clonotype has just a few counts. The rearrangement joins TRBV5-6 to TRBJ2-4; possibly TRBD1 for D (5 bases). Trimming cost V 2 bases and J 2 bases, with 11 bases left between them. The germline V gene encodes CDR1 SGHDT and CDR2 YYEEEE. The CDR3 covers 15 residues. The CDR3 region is CASSFRTIPKNIQYF. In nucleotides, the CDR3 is TGTGCCAGCAGCTTTAGGACAATCCCCAAAAACATTCAGTACTTC.

The CDR3 loop is CASRTGRWDTEAFF. The CDR3 DNA is TGTGCCAGTAGAACAGGGAGGTGGGACACTGAAGCTTTCTTT. V and J are TRBV19 and TRBJ1-1; tentatively, D is TRBD1 (6 bases). Trimming removed 6 bases at V and 3 bases at J, with 14 bases between. The V gene's germline CDR1 is LNHDA and CDR2 SQIVND (reference sequence). This CDR3 has 14 residues.

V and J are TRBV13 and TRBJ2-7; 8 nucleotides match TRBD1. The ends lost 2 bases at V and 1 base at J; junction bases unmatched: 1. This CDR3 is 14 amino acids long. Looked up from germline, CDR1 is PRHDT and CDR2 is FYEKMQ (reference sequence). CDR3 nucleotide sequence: TGTGCCAGCAGCTTAAACAGGGGGTCCTACGAGCAGTACTTC. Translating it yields CASSLNRGSYEQYF.

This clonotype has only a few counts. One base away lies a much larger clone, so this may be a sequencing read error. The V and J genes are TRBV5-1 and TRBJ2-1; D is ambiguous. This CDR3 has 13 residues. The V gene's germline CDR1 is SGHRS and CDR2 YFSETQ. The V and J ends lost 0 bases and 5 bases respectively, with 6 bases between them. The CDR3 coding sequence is TGCGCCAGCAGCTTGGCTAGAAACAATGAGCAGTTCTTC. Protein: CASSLARNNEQFF.

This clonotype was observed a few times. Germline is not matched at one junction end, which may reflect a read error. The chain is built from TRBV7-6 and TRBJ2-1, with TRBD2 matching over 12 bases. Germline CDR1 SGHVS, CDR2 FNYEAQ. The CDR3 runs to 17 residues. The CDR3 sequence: CASSLEASGRAYNEQLF. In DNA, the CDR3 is TGTGCCAGCAGCTTAGAGGCTAGCGGGAGGGCCTACAATGAGCAGCTCTTC.